A selection of T cell receptor beta chains follows, all from one sample in a study of cytomegalovirus exposure and HLA in healthy donors. Profiling relied on immunoSEQ multiplex PCR, and the TCRdb table lists in-frame clones only, not all of them. The sample shows 300,000 or so clones, just under 85% of them seen only once. Sequencing was carried out using PBMCs. The receptor set was obtained from a woman in her 40s in good health and CMV-seropositive. The CDR3 runs from the conserved cysteine through the conserved F or W. D genes are given only for firm matches. Only part of the rows carry a size: once, few, many, or a class if the clone is expanded.

length,D,V,J,size,CDR3,DNA
16,TRBD1,TRBV5-1,TRBJ1-1,-,CASSSNTGGVNTEAFF,TGCGCCAGCAGCTCCAATACAGGGGGGGTGAACACTGAAGCTTTCTTT
15,TRBD1,TRBV27,TRBJ1-1,-,CASSPWTGGVTEAFF,TGTGCCAGCAGTCCCTGGACAGGGGGCGTCACTGAAGCTTTCTTT
13,-,TRBV30,TRBJ1-1,-,CAWSPGVNTEAFF,TGTGCCTGGAGCCCGGGGGTGAACACTGAAGCTTTCTTT
13,-,TRBV5-4,TRBJ1-2,-,CASSSGANYGYTF,TGTGCCAGCAGCTCCGGAGCTAACTATGGCTACACCTTC
15,TRBD2,TRBV9,TRBJ2-7,-,CASSVGTSGTTEQYF,TGTGCCAGCAGCGTAGGAACTAGCGGGACTACCGAGCAGTACTTC
20,TRBD1,TRBV29-1,TRBJ2-3,-,CSVGDHWTGGLNGYPDTQYF,TGCAGCGTTGGGGACCACTGGACAGGGGGTCTAAACGGGTACCCAGATACGCAGTATTTT
15,TRBD1,TRBV7-2,TRBJ2-7,-,CASSSGQGVRYEQYF,TGTGCCAGCAGCTCAGGACAGGGGGTTCGCTACGAGCAGTACTTC
15,-,TRBV29-1,TRBJ2-2,-,CSVEWGQQNTGELFF,TGCAGCGTTGAATGGGGGCAGCAGAACACCGGGGAGCTGTTTTTT
15,TRBD1,TRBV7-2,TRBJ2-3,-,CASSLGGQGTDTQYF,TGTGCCAGCAGCTTAGGAGGACAGGGGACAGATACGCAGTATTTT
16,TRBD2,TRBV7-9,TRBJ2-2,-,CASSLPSGRGTGELFF,TGTGCCAGCAGTCTCCCTAGCGGGAGAGGTACCGGGGAGCTGTTTTTT
15,-,TRBV6-5,TRBJ2-7,-,CASSYSSRVLYEQYF,TGTGCCAGCAGTTACTCGTCTAGAGTACTCTACGAGCAGTACTTC
13,TRBD2,TRBV28,TRBJ2-7,few,CASRTSGRTEQYF,TGTGCCAGCAGGACTAGCGGGAGAACCGAGCAGTACTTC
13,TRBD1,TRBV29-1,TRBJ1-1,-,CSVQTSGGTEAFF,TGCAGCGTCCAAACATCAGGGGGCACTGAAGCTTTCTTT
17,TRBD2,TRBV4-2,TRBJ2-7,-,CASSQELPGTSAYEQYF,TGTGCCAGCAGCCAAGAACTTCCCGGGACTAGCGCCTACGAGCAGTACTTC
15,-,TRBV9,TRBJ2-1,-,CASSSETASYNEQFF,TGTGCCAGCAGTTCGGAGACAGCGTCCTACAATGAGCAGTTCTTC
14,-,TRBV7-9,TRBJ1-3,few,CASSRGDLGNTIYF,TGTGCCAGCAGCCGAGGGGACTTAGGAAACACCATATATTTT
13,TRBD1,TRBV19,TRBJ1-1,-,CASSAQQGSEAFF,TGTGCCAGTAGTGCCCAACAGGGGTCTGAAGCTTTCTTT
15,TRBD1,TRBV27,TRBJ1-1,-,CASSLTVTGGTEAFF,TGTGCCAGCAGTTTAACAGTTACAGGGGGAACTGAAGCTTTCTTT
12,TRBD2,TRBV29-1,TRBJ2-1,-,CSAPAGYNEQFF,TGCAGCGCCCCAGCGGGGTACAATGAGCAGTTCTTC
14,TRBD2,TRBV7-2,TRBJ2-7,few,CASSPSGSPGEQYF,TGTGCCAGCAGCCCCAGCGGGAGCCCGGGAGAGCAGTACTTC
13,TRBD2,TRBV13,TRBJ2-7,once,CASRAPSGREQYF,TGTGCCAGCAGAGCCCCTAGCGGCCGCGAGCAGTACTTC
15,TRBD1,TRBV7-8,TRBJ1-6,-,CASSVRDSAYSPLHF,TGTGCCAGCAGCGTACGGGACAGCGCCTATTCACCCCTCCACTTT
13,-,TRBV6-5,TRBJ2-3,-,CASSYSRGYTQYF,TGTGCCAGCAGTTACTCTAGGGGTTATACGCAGTATTTT
15,-,TRBV11-3,TRBJ2-3,-,CASSLAFSNADTQYF,TGTGCCAGCAGCTTAGCATTTTCTAACGCAGATACGCAGTATTTT
14,-,TRBV9,TRBJ1-5,-,CASSTTGGNQPQHF,TGTGCCAGCAGCACAACAGGAGGCAATCAGCCCCAGCATTTT
15,TRBD1,TRBV6-7,TRBJ2-1,-,CASSSDRASYNEQFF,TGTGCCAGCAGTTCTGACAGGGCATCCTACAATGAGCAGTTCTTC
14,-,TRBV4-1,TRBJ1-1,-,CASSPPHGDTEAFF,TGCGCCAGCAGCCCGCCTCACGGAGACACTGAAGCTTTCTTT
17,TRBD1,TRBV6-1,TRBJ1-1,-,CASSEQWTGGGRAEAFF,TGTGCCAGCAGTGAACAATGGACAGGGGGCGGGAGGGCTGAAGCTTTCTTT
17,TRBD1,TRBV15,TRBJ2-1,-,CATSPPVRGLSYNEQFF,TGTGCCACCAGTCCGCCCGTGAGGGGGCTCTCCTACAATGAGCAGTTCTTC
16,-,TRBV4-2,TRBJ1-4,-,CASSLGTTTTNEKLFF,TGTGCCAGCAGCCTAGGGACAACGACAACTAATGAAAAACTGTTTTTT
14,TRBD1,TRBV11-3,TRBJ2-2,-,CASSRDRDTGELFF,TGTGCCAGCAGCCGGGACAGGGACACCGGGGAGCTGTTTTTT
14,TRBD2,TRBV19,TRBJ2-7,-,CASSMTSGMDEQYF,TGTGCCAGTAGTATGACTAGCGGGATGGACGAGCAGTACTTC
13,TRBD1,TRBV28,TRBJ1-5,-,CASRGQHNQPQHF,TGTGCCAGCAGGGGACAGCACAATCAGCCCCAGCATTTT
15,-,TRBV7-3,TRBJ2-2,-,CASSLSSVRSGELFF,TGTGCCAGCAGCTTATCCAGTGTCAGGTCCGGGGAGCTGTTTTTT
14,TRBD2,TRBV5-1,TRBJ2-1,-,CASSPRLAVDEQFF,TGCGCCAGCAGCCCACGACTAGCTGTCGATGAGCAGTTCTTC
18,-,TRBV7-6,TRBJ1-3,-,CASIPGWAGADSGNTIYF,TGTGCCAGCATCCCGGGCTGGGCAGGGGCGGACTCTGGAAACACCATATATTTT
15,-,TRBV7-8,TRBJ1-6,-,CASSGRQESNSPLHF,TGTGCCAGCAGCGGCAGACAGGAGTCGAATTCACCCCTCCACTTT
16,TRBD2,TRBV5-1,TRBJ2-3,-,CASSLAPGLGTDTQYF,TGCGCCAGCAGCTTGGCCCCGGGACTAGGTACAGATACGCAGTATTTT
14,TRBD1,TRBV18,TRBJ1-4,-,CASSPDRAIEKLFF,TGTGCCAGCTCACCAGACAGGGCGATTGAAAAACTGTTTTTT
16,-,TRBV14,TRBJ2-2,-,CASSQVTGQNTGELFF,TGTGCCAGCAGCCAAGTAACCGGACAGAACACCGGGGAGCTGTTTTTT
15,TRBD2,TRBV18,TRBJ2-3,-,CASSLLSGSADTQYF,TGTGCCAGCTCACTTCTTAGCGGGAGTGCAGATACGCAGTATTTT
14,TRBD1,TRBV4-3,TRBJ2-5,-,CASSQGQGKEEQYF,TGCGCCAGCAGCCAAGGACAGGGGAAGGAAGAGCAGTACTTC
16,-,TRBV18,TRBJ2-5,few,CASSPYFGGQQETQYF,TGTGCCAGCTCACCATATTTTGGAGGACAGCAAGAGACCCAGTACTTC
20,-,TRBV19,TRBJ2-1,-,CASRPIGAASKGGSYNEQFF,TGTGCCAGTAGACCAATTGGGGCAGCCTCCAAGGGCGGCTCCTACAATGAGCAGTTCTTC
13,-,TRBV7-9,TRBJ1-1,-,CASSLSLNTEAFF,TGTGCCAGCAGCTTATCCTTGAACACTGAAGCTTTCTTT
16,TRBD1,TRBV30,TRBJ1-4,-,CAWSQGTVDSREKLFF,TGTGCCTGGAGTCAAGGGACAGTCGATTCAAGGGAAAAACTGTTTTTT
15,-,TRBV6-6,TRBJ2-7,-,CASTSAGWPGTEQYF,TGTGCCAGCACCTCTGCGGGGTGGCCAGGGACCGAGCAGTACTTC
14,TRBD1,TRBV6-6,TRBJ2-7,-,CASRTGTGEGEQYF,TGTGCCAGCAGGACCGGGACAGGGGAAGGTGAGCAGTACTTC
14,-,TRBV11-2,TRBJ2-2,-,CASSLIGSTGELFF,TGTGCCAGCAGCTTAATAGGGAGCACCGGGGAGCTGTTTTTT
13,-,TRBV9,TRBJ1-2,-,CASSVAGGYGYTF,TGTGCCAGCAGCGTAGCTGGCGGCTATGGCTACACCTTC
16,-,TRBV7-6,TRBJ2-1,-,CASSLDTFRPYNEQFF,TGTGCCAGCAGCTTAGACACTTTCAGGCCCTACAATGAGCAGTTCTTC
13,TRBD1,TRBV29-1,TRBJ2-5,-,CSARQGAGETQYF,TGCAGCGCCCGACAGGGGGCGGGAGAGACCCAGTACTTC
15,-,TRBV4-2,TRBJ2-7,few,CASSPSYANPYEQYF,TGTGCCAGCAGCCCCTCCTACGCCAACCCCTACGAGCAGTACTTC
14,-,TRBV29-1,TRBJ2-7,-,CSVLPQGVFNEQYF,TGCAGCGTGCTACCCCAAGGGGTTTTCAACGAGCAGTACTTC
18,TRBD1,TRBV11-3,TRBJ2-6,once,CASSLTGTGHPGANVLTF,TGTGCCAGCAGCCTGACGGGGACAGGTCACCCCGGGGCCAACGTCCTGACTTTC
17,TRBD2,TRBV19,TRBJ2-1,-,CASSSRSSGRLLDEQFF,TGTGCCAGTAGTTCCCGGTCTAGCGGGAGGCTCCTGGATGAGCAGTTCTTC
13,-,TRBV28,TRBJ1-1,-,CASSSPGDTEAFF,TGTGCCAGCAGTTCCCCAGGCGACACTGAAGCTTTCTTT
16,-,TRBV28,TRBJ2-5,-,CASSLYSGRTQETQYF,TGTGCCAGCAGTTTGTACTCCGGACGGACTCAAGAGACCCAGTACTTC
16,-,TRBV5-5,TRBJ2-2,-,CASSETGTLNTGELFF,TGTGCCAGCAGCGAGACCGGGACTTTAAACACCGGGGAGCTGTTTTTT